A single sample gave rise to the 4 T cell receptor beta chains below, sequenced in a study of shared clonotypes between healthy human individuals. Sequencing used immunoSEQ multiplex PCR; TCRdb keeps in-frame clones, though not all of them. The repertoire includes millions of clones, roughly 94% of them detected once, and around 0.13% sits in the top ten. Sequences were obtained from naive CD4+ T cells sorted from blood. Documented subset: CD45RA+ positively selected. The source of these receptors is a man between 18 and 29 years old in good health.

V is TRBV5-1 and J is TRBJ2-3, with 13 bases lining up with TRBD2. Trimming at V came to 4 bases and at J to 5 bases, leaving 7 bases not matched to a gene. The CDR3 length is 16 residues. The germline V gene encodes CDR1 SGHRS and CDR2 YFSETQ. This CDR3 is CASSTQLAGGVDTQYF. DNA of the CDR3: TGCGCCAGCAGCACGCAACTAGCGGGAGGGGTAGATACGCAGTATTTT.

Comment on this clone: At one boundary the junction diverges from the germline segment, which might be a read error. The rearrangement links TRBV12-5 to TRBJ1-1, with D tentatively TRBD1 (5 bases). This CDR3 region has 13 residues. Germline values: CDR1 LGHNT, CDR2 FRNRAP. CDR3: CASGLDVRQGIYF. CDR3 coding DNA: TGTGCTAGTGGTTTGGACGTACGGCAGGGCATTTACTTT.

V gene TRBV28 combines with J gene TRBJ2-5; 7 bases agree with TRBD1. Trimming cost V 8 bases and J 1 base; bases outside gene matches: 13. Germline CDR1 reads MDHEN; CDR2 reads SYDVKM. The CDR3 covers 16 residues. This chain's CDR3 is CASDRANTRAQETQYF. The CDR3 DNA sequence: TGTGCCAGCGACAGGGCAAACACGAGAGCCCAAGAGACCCAGTACTTC. Filled out from reference TRBV28 and TRBJ2-5, the complete variable domain reads DVKVTQSSRYLVKRTGEKVFLECVQDMDHENMFWYRQDPGLGLRLIYFSYDVKMKEKGDIPEGYSVSREKKERFSLILESASTNQTSMYLCASDRANTRAQETQYFGPGTRLLVL.

Note on this clone: The same CDR3 also results from other DNA sequences found in this sample. The rearrangement uses TRBV6-5 and TRBJ2-7, with a weak D call TRBD2 (5 bases). The V gene's germline CDR1 is MNHEY and CDR2 SVGAGI. The CDR3 consists of 13 residues. Deletions cut 6 bases from V and 2 bases from J, with 11 bases between. CDR3 in amino acids: CASSRPGTYEQYF. CDR3 DNA: TGTGCCAGCAGCAGGCCCGGGACCTACGAGCAGTACTTC.